Following are 13 T cell receptor beta chains from one sample sequenced in a study of CD8+ T cells in alopecia areata. Described treatment: oral pan-JAK inhibitor, 5-10 mg twice daily. In alopecia areata patients, both lesional scalp punch biopsies and peripheral blood were collected. Sequencing templates came from extracted RNA that was reverse transcribed into cDNA. Libraries were prepared by immunoSEQ multiplex PCR; TCRdb keeps only in-frame clonotypes and omits some of them. The sample carries 15,000 to 20,000 clones, 50% to 70% recorded once. The sequencing used skin, collected at week 4, from a patient treated with tofacitinib. All receptors derive from a human donor with alopecia areata.

The V and J genes are TRBV9 and TRBJ2-5; D perhaps matches TRBD2 (6 bases). This CDR3 region has 16 residues. Germline V lookup: CDR1 SGDLS, CDR2 YYNGEE. V was pared by 0 bases and J by 3 bases, with 15 bases between. The CDR3 DNA reads TGTGCCAGCAGCGTAGGGACCAGCTGGGGGGAAGAGACCCAGTACTTC. Residues: CASSVGTSWGEETQYF.

The chain employs TRBV7-2 and TRBJ1-2, with D unresolved. The CDR3 spans 14 residues. Per germline, CDR1 SGHTA and CDR2 FQGNSA. V lost 6 bases, J lost 3 bases, and 14 bases lay in between. This CDR3 reads CASSPSRVYYGYTF. The CDR3 DNA is TGTGCCAGCAGTCCCAGCCGGGTGTACTATGGCTACACCTTC.

This clone occurred a few times. The chain combines TRBV5-4 with TRBJ2-3; 9 nucleotides align to TRBD2. Germline loops: CDR1 SGHNT, CDR2 YYREEE (reference sequence). The CDR3 spans 16 residues. V gave up 2 bases and J gave up 1 base; unmatched junction bases: 5. The CDR3 region is CASSFPSGGRTDTQYF. The CDR3, as DNA: TGTGCCAGCAGCTTCCCCAGCGGGGGGCGCACAGATACGCAGTATTTT.

J is TRBJ1-5 and V is TRBV2, with D possibly TRBD1 on 6 matching bases. The germline V gene has CDR1 SNHLY and CDR2 FYNNEI. Trimming left V 8 bases short and J 3 bases short, with 11 bases between. The CDR3 extends over 13 amino acids. CDR3 sequence (DNA): TGTGCCAGCGGGGGCAGCCTCAATCAGCCCCAGCATTTT. Protein: CASGGSLNQPQHF.

The chain recombines TRBV7-2 with TRBJ2-5; D possibly corresponds to TRBD1 (5 bases). This CDR3 region has 18 residues. Germline values: CDR1 SGHTA, CDR2 FQGNSA. V lost 3 bases, J lost 1 base, and 21 bases lay in between. In DNA, the CDR3 is TGTGCCAGCAGCTTCCTAGGAGTTGTCTTCGACAGCCAAGAGACCCAGTACTTC. Translating it yields CASSFLGVVFDSQETQYF.

The chain recombines TRBV5-6 with TRBJ2-7; D is perhaps TRBD1 (6 bases). This CDR3 region has 16 residues. The V gene lost 3 bases and the J gene lost 4 bases, with 20 bases spanning the gap. CDR1 is SGHDT and CDR2 is YYEEEE in the germline V gene. In nucleotides, the CDR3 is TGTGCCAGCAGCTCGGTTATAGCCGGGACACCTTACGAGCAGTACTTC. Protein product: CASSSVIAGTPYEQYF.

In its sample, this clone was seen a few times. The rearrangement links TRBV7-2 to TRBJ2-7; 8 nucleotides match TRBD2. Trimming took 4 bases from V and 11 from J; bases not matched to a gene: 13. CDR3 length: 14 residues. Germline V gene sequence: CDR1 SGHTA, CDR2 FQGNSA. The CDR3: CASSSSPGLDKEYF. The CDR3, as DNA: TGTGCCAGCAGCTCGTCCCCGGGACTAGATAAGGAGTACTTC.

The V gene is TRBV4-3, the J gene TRBJ1-1; TRBD1 aligns across 11 bases. The V gene's germline CDR1 is LGHNA and CDR2 YSLEER. Unmatched junction bases numbered 3, after V lost 4 bases and J lost 2 bases. The CDR3 runs 15 residues. CDR3 protein: CASSLGQGANTEAFF. For the CDR3, the DNA is TGCGCCAGCAGCCTTGGACAGGGGGCCAACACTGAAGCTTTCTTT.

CDR3 region: CAISDGGGEGQPQHF. The CDR3 DNA reads as TGTGCCATCAGTGATGGAGGAGGTGAAGGTCAGCCCCAGCATTTT. The gene calls are TRBV10-3 and TRBJ1-5; D remains unclear. This CDR3 is built from 15 residues. The V and J ends lost 3 bases and 6 bases respectively, with 15 bases between them. CDR1 ENHRY and CDR2 SYGVKD come from the germline V gene.

V and J are TRBV18 and TRBJ2-7; D may match TRBD1 or TRBD2 (6 bases each). CDR1 and CDR2 from the germline V gene are KGHSH and LQKENI. The CDR3 length is 12 residues. Trimming cost V 0 bases and J 12 bases, with 12 bases left between them. The CDR3 sequence is CASSPPGGQRYF. The CDR3 bases are TGTGCCAGCTCACCACCGGGGGGCCAGCGGTACTTC. The entire variable domain, with the rest obtained from reference TRBV18 and TRBJ2-7, is as follows: NAGVMQNPRHLVRRRGQEARLRCSPMKGHSHVYWYRQLPEEGLKFMVYLQKENIIDESGMPKERFSAEFPKEGPSILRIQQVVRGDSAAYFCASSPPGGQRYFGPGTRLTVT.

This clone was seen a few times. This chain joins TRBV5-1 and TRBJ1-5; 7 bases are shared with TRBD1. CDR3 length: 13 amino acids. Germline CDR1 and CDR2: SGHRS and YFSETQ. After removal of 4 bases from V and 5 bases from J, the junction contained 3 bases not matched to a gene. Here the CDR3 reads CASSLDRDQPQHF. CDR3 in DNA: TGCGCCAGCAGCCTAGACAGGGATCAGCCCCAGCATTTT.

With respect to this clone: The junction does not match germline at one end; this may be a read error. The rearrangement uses TRBV5-4 and TRBJ2-1, with 11 bases aligning to TRBD2. This CDR3 spans 19 amino acids. From germline, CDR1 is SGHNT and CDR2 YYREEE (reference sequence). The CDR3 is CASSLDASGGLSSYNEQLF. The CDR3 DNA sequence: TGTGCCAGCAGCTTGGATGCTAGCGGGGGGCTGAGCTCCTACAATGAGCAGCTCTTC.

V and J are TRBV9 and TRBJ2-7; 11 nucleotides align to TRBD1. The V segment lost 0 bases and the J segment 5 bases; nucleotides outside the gene matches: 16. The CDR3 length is 19 residues. From germline, CDR1 is SGDLS and CDR2 YYNGEE. The CDR3 DNA reads TGTGCCAGCAGCGTAGGCACCTCCTTTGGACAGGGGGCTCTTCACGAGCAGTACTTC. Residues: CASSVGTSFGQGALHEQYF.